This record concerns one T cell receptor (beta chain) sequence. This specimen comes from a study of blood T cell repertoires in COVID-19. Across the whole study: Material from acute and convalescent COVID-19 was sourced from the United States, Italy and Spain. PBMCs, B-cell-depleted T cells, or T cells were the source of the cDNA or gDNA that made up the material.

As processed by the authors: Estimation of nucleated cell counts relied on the amplification of reference gene primers. TCRdb keeps only in-frame clones here, not all; method: immunoSEQ multiplex PCR. D and trimming come from the DNA, and the V and J calls and clone size come from that table. The sample consists of 80,000 to 95,000 clones, just over 85% of them appearing once. Trimming took 0 bases from V and 5 from J, leaving 8 bases between them. Germline CDR1 is SGHDT and CDR2 is YYEEEE. This CDR3 comprises 13 residues. The clonotype originates from a middle-aged man with active or convalescent COVID-19. The sample consisted of peripheral blood. The chain recombines TRBV5-6 with TRBJ2-5; tentatively, D is TRBD1 (6 bases). Here the CDR3 DNA reads TGTGCCAGCAGCTTGGACAGGGCGGAGACCCAGTACTTC. It specifies CASSLDRAETQYF.